This T cell receptor (beta chain) was obtained from a study of breast tumors, draining lymph nodes, adjacent tissues. MiXCR was run by TCRdb on the multiplex PCR reads, yielding one entry per CDR3 protein. The sample lists 150,000 to 200,000 distinct CDR3 sequences; approximately 30% were seen once. V lost 6 bases, J lost 1 base, and 9 bases lay in between. Germline V gives CDR1 SNHLY, CDR2 FYNNEI. The CDR3 loop spans 13 amino acids. Breast cancer patients provided tissue from their axillary draining lymph nodes. This clonotype was detected ten times or more. Antigen: not known. Study-wide findings and caveats: The data were judged consistent with most tumor T cells coming from lymph node and expanding in tumor. Tumor repertoires ranked between lymph nodes and nontumor tissue in diversity, with V and J gene preferences.

Sequenced sample: axillary lymph node tissue. The sequence was obtained from a female donor with breast cancer. Some clones in this sample may be carry-over from other donors' samples. J is TRBJ1-1 and V is TRBV2; no clear D gene. The CDR3 bases are TGTGCCAGCAGCTTAGGTGGGAACACTGAAGCTTTCTTT. Protein product: CASSLGGNTEAFF.